This T cell receptor (beta chain) is drawn from a study of beta chain features in type 1 diabetes. Findings of the study overall: Shortening of TCRB CDR3s, moderate but significant, appeared in all four CD4+ subsets of Type 1 diabetes patients. A possible short-template PCR bias applies equally to patients and controls. Among type 1 diabetes patients, VDJ junctions had fewer insertions and more deletions.

The V segment lost 7 bases and the J segment 7 bases; nucleotides outside the gene matches: 5. The CDR3 has 13 amino acids. The germline gives CDR1 LNHDA, CDR2 SQIVND (reference sequence). Averaging roughly 0.12 L, one heparinised blood draw came from each individual donor. Investigators reverse transcribed all isolated RNA, so they sequenced expressed TCRB transcripts. The method was immunoSEQ multiplex PCR; TCRdb's version includes in-frame clones alone and lacks a portion of them. Altogether about 930,000 clones are present, about 17% being singletons, with the ten largest covering around 0.02%. This clone was counted a few times. The target antigen is unknown.

Sequenced input: naive CD4+ T cells from blood. The chain uses TRBV19 and TRBJ2-2, with 8 bases aligning to TRBD2. This receptor was obtained from a woman between 18 and 29 years old in good health. The CDR3 loop is CASNQREFGELFF. CDR3 DNA sequence: TGTGCCAGTAACCAGCGGGAGTTCGGGGAGCTGTTTTTT. Drawing the rest from reference TRBV19 and TRBJ2-2, the complete variable domain is DGGITQSPKYLFRKEGQNVTLSCEQNLNHDAMYWYRQDPGQGLRLIYYSQIVNDFQKGDIAEGYSVSREKKESFPLTVTSAQKNPTAFYLCASNQREFGELFFGEGSRLTVL.